A selection of T cell receptor beta chains follows, all from one sample in a study of CD8 T cells in Susac syndrome. One entry per CDR3 protein, called by TCRdb with MiXCR from the immunoSEQ multiplex PCR reads. The table records around 170,000 distinct CDR3 sequences, around 95% of them present only once. The sample was CD4+ T cells from PBMCs. These receptors were collected from a human donor with Susac syndrome. Both conserved end residues are part of each CDR3. D genes are given only for firm matches. For some rows the clone size is stated as once, few or many, or as a class when expanded; others skip it.

size: .; D: .; V: TRBV5-1; J: TRBJ1-3; length: 13; CDR3: CASSLGQGNTIYF; DNA: TGCGCCAGCAGCTTGGGACAAGGAAACACCATATATTTT
size: .; D: .; V: TRBV18; J: TRBJ1-1; length: 15; CDR3: CASSPTRDTNTEAFF; DNA: TGTGCCAGCTCACCAACGCGGGACACCAACACTGAAGCTTTCTTT
size: .; D: TRBD1; V: TRBV7-9; J: TRBJ2-7; length: 15; CDR3: CASSPYDRGPDEQYF; DNA: TGTGCCAGCAGCCCTTACGACAGGGGGCCTGACGAGCAGTACTTC
size: .; D: .; V: TRBV14; J: TRBJ1-1; length: 13; CDR3: CASSQDRVTEAFF; DNA: TGTGCCAGCAGCCAAGACAGGGTGACCGAAGCTTTCTTT
size: .; D: .; V: TRBV27; J: TRBJ1-6; length: 14; CDR3: CASSATTADSPLHF; DNA: TGTGCCAGCAGTGCAACAACGGCGGATTCACCCCTCCACTTT
size: .; D: TRBD1; V: TRBV7-3; J: TRBJ2-5; length: 15; CDR3: CASSPGGLSGETQYF; DNA: TGTGCCAGCAGCCCAGGGGGTCTTAGTGGGGAGACCCAGTACTTC
size: .; D: TRBD1; V: TRBV12-5; J: TRBJ1-2; length: 12; CDR3: CVSGTGDYGYTF; DNA: TGTGTATCCGGGACAGGGGACTATGGCTACACCTTC
size: .; D: TRBD1; V: TRBV4-1; J: TRBJ1-2; length: 14; CDR3: CASSYPGTGDGYTF; DNA: TGCGCCAGCAGCTACCCCGGGACAGGGGATGGCTACACCTTC
size: .; D: TRBD2; V: TRBV5-1; J: TRBJ2-5; length: 18; CDR3: CASSLIGRGVESSETQYF; DNA: TGCGCCAGCAGCTTGATCGGGCGGGGGGTTGAATCGAGTGAGACCCAGTACTTC
size: .; D: .; V: TRBV4-3; J: TRBJ2-2; length: 18; CDR3: CASSQVLPSGAYTGELFF; DNA: TGCGCCAGCAGCCAAGTTCTACCAAGTGGGGCCTACACCGGGGAGCTGTTTTTT
size: .; D: .; V: TRBV20-1; J: TRBJ2-3; length: 14; CDR3: CSASILTSTDTQYF; DNA: TGCAGTGCTAGTATACTCACGAGCACAGATACGCAGTATTTT
size: .; D: .; V: TRBV7-8; J: TRBJ1-2; length: 15; CDR3: CASSFSHEPNYGYTF; DNA: TGTGCCAGCAGCTTTTCCCACGAACCCAACTATGGCTACACCTTC
size: .; D: .; V: TRBV9; J: TRBJ1-1; length: 14; CDR3: CASSVIEGGTEAFF; DNA: TGTGCCAGCAGCGTTATCGAGGGGGGCACTGAAGCTTTCTTT
size: .; D: .; V: TRBV29-1; J: TRBJ2-5; length: 13; CDR3: CSSRRGSSETQYF; DNA: TGCAGCTCGCGACGGGGATCCTCGGAGACCCAGTACTTC
size: once; D: .; V: TRBV20-1; J: TRBJ1-4; length: 15; CDR3: CSARDLEGWAEKLFF; DNA: TGCAGTGCTAGAGATCTAGAGGGGTGGGCAGAAAAACTGTTTTTT
size: once; D: TRBD1; V: TRBV29-1; J: TRBJ1-2; length: 12; CDR3: CSSTTGQEGYTF; DNA: TGCAGCTCAACGACAGGGCAGGAAGGCTACACCTTC
size: .; D: .; V: TRBV12-5; J: TRBJ1-2; length: 12; CDR3: CASGLWGGGYTF; DNA: TGTGCTAGTGGTTTGTGGGGCGGCGGCTACACCTTC
size: .; D: .; V: TRBV5-1; J: TRBJ1-2; length: 15; CDR3: CASSLDLGAGYGYTF; DNA: TGCGCCAGCAGCTTGGATCTGGGGGCTGGCTATGGCTACACCTTC
size: .; D: .; V: TRBV7-2; J: TRBJ2-1; length: 13; CDR3: CASSVGPFNEQFF; DNA: TGTGCCAGCAGCGTCGGGCCTTTCAATGAGCAGTTCTTC
size: once; D: TRBD1; V: TRBV19; J: TRBJ2-1; length: 12; CDR3: CASSIYRGEQFF; DNA: TGTGCCAGTAGTATATACAGGGGGGAGCAGTTCTTC
size: .; D: .; V: TRBV7-7; J: TRBJ2-2; length: 14; CDR3: CASSSDSNTGELFF; DNA: TGTGCCAGCAGCTCCGACAGCAACACCGGGGAGCTGTTTTTT
size: .; D: TRBD2; V: TRBV12-3/TRBV12-4; J: TRBJ2-2; length: 15; CDR3: CASRRAGENTGELFF; DNA: TGTGCCAGCAGGAGAGCGGGGGAGAACACCGGGGAGCTGTTTTTT
size: .; D: .; V: TRBV20-1; J: TRBJ1-3; length: 15; CDR3: CSASVAGGRGNTIYF; DNA: TGCAGTGCTAGTGTCGCGGGGGGGCGAGGAAACACCATATATTTT
size: few; D: TRBD2; V: TRBV6-2/TRBV6-3; J: TRBJ2-1; length: 15; CDR3: CASRGSLGGVNEQFF; DNA: TGTGCCAGCAGAGGTAGTTTGGGGGGGGTTAATGAGCAGTTCTTC
size: .; D: .; V: TRBV4-1; J: TRBJ1-6; length: 15; CDR3: CASSQGTRGPDTLHF; DNA: TGCGCCAGCAGCCAAGGTACTCGGGGGCCCGATACCCTCCACTTT
size: .; D: .; V: TRBV7-2; J: TRBJ1-5; length: 14; CDR3: CASSSYRVDQPQHF; DNA: TGTGCCAGCAGCTCTTACAGGGTCGACCAGCCCCAGCATTTT
size: .; D: .; V: TRBV5-4; J: TRBJ2-5; length: 17; CDR3: CASSLFRRGPHGSTQYF; DNA: TGTGCCAGCAGCTTGTTTCGACGTGGCCCCCACGGCAGTACCCAGTACTTC
size: once; D: .; V: TRBV30; J: TRBJ1-5; length: 13; CDR3: CAWSGAGDQPQHF; DNA: TGTGCCTGGAGTGGGGCAGGAGATCAGCCCCAGCATTTT
size: .; D: .; V: TRBV7-9; J: TRBJ1-2; length: 16; CDR3: CASSLDGGPSGYGYTF; DNA: TGTGCCAGCAGCTTAGATGGAGGGCCTTCGGGCTATGGCTACACCTTC
size: .; D: .; V: TRBV7-9; J: TRBJ1-4; length: 15; CDR3: CASSQTGGGEEKLFF; DNA: TGTGCCAGCAGCCAAACGGGGGGCGGAGAGGAAAAACTGTTTTTT
size: .; D: TRBD2; V: TRBV7-6; J: TRBJ2-3; length: 16; CDR3: CASSSSAGSSTDTQYF; DNA: TGTGCCAGCAGCTCATCAGCGGGATCTAGCACAGATACGCAGTATTTT
size: .; D: TRBD1; V: TRBV15; J: TRBJ2-3; length: 15; CDR3: CATSRGQIYTDTQYF; DNA: TGTGCCACCAGCAGGGGACAGATCTACACAGATACGCAGTATTTT
size: once; D: .; V: TRBV30; J: TRBJ1-1; length: 16; CDR3: CAWSVRGGVGSTEAFF; DNA: TGTGCCTGGAGTGTACGTGGCGGGGTAGGTAGCACTGAAGCTTTCTTT
size: .; D: .; V: TRBV12-3/TRBV12-4; J: TRBJ2-5; length: 13; CDR3: CASSFRAEETQYF; DNA: TGTGCCAGCAGTTTTAGGGCCGAAGAGACCCAGTACTTC
size: once; D: TRBD1; V: TRBV20-1; J: TRBJ2-5; length: 14; CDR3: CSATRGRSQETQYF; DNA: TGCAGTGCTACGAGGGGGCGATCCCAAGAGACCCAGTACTTC
size: .; D: TRBD2; V: TRBV20-1; J: TRBJ2-2; length: 15; CDR3: CSAKAGGRYTGELFF; DNA: TGCAGTGCCAAAGCGGGGGGGCGATACACCGGGGAGCTGTTTTTT
size: .; D: TRBD2; V: TRBV4-3; J: TRBJ2-3; length: 16; CDR3: CASSQGERGSTDTQYF; DNA: TGCGCCAGCAGCCAAGGCGAGCGGGGGAGCACAGATACGCAGTATTTT
size: once; D: .; V: TRBV3-1; J: TRBJ1-6; length: 13; CDR3: CASSQESRSPLHF; DNA: TGTGCCAGCAGCCAAGAGTCTCGCTCACCCCTCCACTTT
size: .; D: TRBD2; V: TRBV7-9; J: TRBJ2-1; length: 15; CDR3: CASSGRLAGGNEQFF; DNA: TGTGCCAGCAGCGGACGACTAGCGGGGGGAAATGAGCAGTTCTTC
size: .; D: .; V: TRBV20-1; J: TRBJ2-3; length: 14; CDR3: CSARDGFRADTQYF; DNA: TGCAGTGCTAGAGATGGGTTTCGGGCAGATACGCAGTATTTT
size: .; D: .; V: TRBV23-1; J: TRBJ1-1; length: 12; CDR3: CASSQVPTEAFF; DNA: TGCGCCAGCAGTCAAGTCCCCACTGAAGCTTTCTTT
size: .; D: .; V: TRBV5-1; J: TRBJ2-3; length: 12; CDR3: CASGKSTDTQYF; DNA: TGCGCCAGCGGCAAGAGCACAGATACGCAGTATTTT
size: .; D: .; V: TRBV5-1; J: TRBJ1-4; length: 12; CDR3: CASSLPGEKLFF; DNA: TGCGCCAGCAGCTTGCCGGGGGAAAAACTGTTTTTT
size: .; D: .; V: TRBV29-1; J: TRBJ2-7; length: 14; CDR3: CSVAVVRRVYEQYF; DNA: TGCAGCGTGGCTGTCGTAAGGAGGGTCTACGAGCAGTACTTC
size: .; D: .; V: TRBV29-1; J: TRBJ1-4; length: 11; CDR3: CSVGGGEKLFF; DNA: TGCAGCGTTGGAGGTGGTGAAAAACTGTTTTTT
size: .; D: TRBD1; V: TRBV30; J: TRBJ2-1; length: 13; CDR3: CAYDRGSYNEQFF; DNA: TGTGCGTACGACAGGGGGTCCTACAATGAGCAGTTCTTC
size: .; D: .; V: TRBV5-6; J: TRBJ2-5; length: 14; CDR3: CASSPGPNQETQYF; DNA: TGTGCCAGCAGCCCTGGGCCGAACCAAGAGACCCAGTACTTC
size: .; D: .; V: TRBV12-3/TRBV12-4; J: TRBJ1-5; length: 14; CDR3: CASSTTASRKPQHF; DNA: TGTGCCAGCAGTACGACGGCCTCCAGAAAGCCCCAGCATTTT
size: .; D: .; V: TRBV20-1; J: TRBJ2-2; length: 12; CDR3: CSAGENTGELFF; DNA: TGCAGTGCCGGGGAGAACACCGGGGAGCTGTTTTTT